This entry lists 8 T cell receptor beta chains sequenced from one sample in a study of OX40 agonist ivuxolimab in advanced cancers. Clones were read by immunoSEQ multiplex PCR, and TCRdb kept only the in-frame ones, dropping some. The profile covers 77,000 or so clones, with 90% appearing a single time and more than 0.3% taken by the ten largest. The sequenced sample was CD4+ or CD8+ T cells sorted from blood, obtained in a trial of the OX40 agonist ivuxolimab. These receptors all stem from an adult with an advanced solid tumor such as melanoma, head and neck, liver or kidney cancer.

As to this clone: The same CDR3 can be traced to other DNA sequences in this sample. The chain joins TRBV5-6 to TRBJ2-4, with 9 bases that match TRBD2. In germline, CDR1 is SGHDT, CDR2 YYEEEE. V lost 10 bases to trimming and J lost 7 bases; unmatched junction nucleotides: 12. The CDR3 is 14 amino acids. The CDR3 protein is CAHIQGLALNIQYF. CDR3 nucleotides: TGTGCCCACATCCAGGGACTAGCATTGAACATTCAGTACTTC.

The rearrangement uses TRBV5-1 and TRBJ1-4; 8 bases line up with TRBD1. This CDR3 is built from 15 residues. V shed 0 bases and J 8 bases; nucleotides not matched to a gene: 6. Germline-derived CDR1 and CDR2 are SGHRS and YFSETQ. The CDR3, as DNA: TGCGCCAGCAGCTTGGCCGAGACAGGGGACGAAAAACTGTTTTTT. It encodes CASSLAETGDEKLFF. Together with reference TRBV5-1 and TRBJ1-4, the CDR3 gives the full variable domain: KAGVTQTPRYLIKTRGQQVTLSCSPISGHRSVSWYQQTPGQGLQFLFEYFSETQRNKGNFPGRFSGRQFSNSRSEMNVSTLELGDSALYLCASSLAETGDEKLFFGSGTQLSVL.

V and J are TRBV15 and TRBJ2-3; 11 bases agree with TRBD2. Germline trimming cut 0 bases from V and 5 bases from J; bases unmatched to any gene: 7. This CDR3 comprises 17 residues. Germline CDR1 is LNHNV and CDR2 is YYDKDF (reference sequence). The CDR3 coding sequence is TGTGCCACCAGCAGAGATCGTCTAGCGGGAGGTCTAGATACGCAGTATTTT. Protein product: CATSRDRLAGGLDTQYF.

The V gene is TRBV7-9, the J gene TRBJ2-1; the match to TRBD2 covers 7 bases. The CDR3 has 15 amino acids. The junction had 2 bases not matched to a gene; V was cut back by 1 base and J by 2 bases. Germline V gene sequence: CDR1 SEHNR, CDR2 FQNEAQ (reference sequence). The chain's CDR3 is CASSLEGGAYNEQFF. The DNA for the CDR3 is TGTGCCAGCAGCTTAGAGGGAGGGGCCTACAATGAGCAGTTCTTC.

The chain employs TRBV10-3 and TRBJ2-7, with 8 bases matching TRBD2. The germline gives CDR1 ENHRY, CDR2 SYGVKD. Germline trimming cut 9 bases from V and 3 bases from J; bases unmatched to any gene: 7. CDR3 size: 13 residues. The CDR3 nucleotides read TGTGCCATGAGTCTAGCGGGTCACTACGAGCAGTACTTC. Its translation is CAMSLAGHYEQYF.

To note about this clone: Sequence at one end of the junction differs from germline and may be a read error. The rearrangement uses TRBV7-2 and TRBJ2-5; TRBD1 might be the D (6 bases). This CDR3 region has 15 residues. The germline gives CDR1 SGHTA, CDR2 FQGNSA. The CDR3 loop is CASSLARTEQETQYF. The CDR3 coding sequence is TGTGCCAGCAGCCTAGCTAGGACAGAACAAGAGACCCAGTACTTC.

The chain is built from TRBV5-1 and TRBJ2-5, with 11 bases matching TRBD2. The trim removed 4 bases at V and 2 bases at J, leaving 4 bases unmatched. Germline lookup yields CDR1 SGHRS and CDR2 YFSETQ. This CDR3 is 15 amino acids long. CDR3 sequence (DNA): TGCGCCAGCAGCCCCGGGACTAGCGGACAAGAGACCCAGTACTTC. Its translation is CASSPGTSGQETQYF. The full variable domain, in which reference TRBV5-1 and TRBJ2-5 provide the parts outside the CDR3, is KAGVTQTPRYLIKTRGQQVTLSCSPISGHRSVSWYQQTPGQGLQFLFEYFSETQRNKGNFPGRFSGRQFSNSRSEMNVSTLELGDSALYLCASSPGTSGQETQYFGPGTRLLVL.

In nucleotides, the CDR3 is TGTGCCAGCTCACCAGCCGGACTAGGACAAGTCGGGGAGCTGTTTTTT. Its protein is CASSPAGLGQVGELFF. The rearrangement uses TRBV18 and TRBJ2-2, with 7 nucleotides matching TRBD2. Germline-derived CDR1 and CDR2 are KGHSH and LQKENI. The junction had 10 bases not matched to a gene; V was cut back by 2 bases and J by 7 bases. This CDR3 comprises 16 residues.